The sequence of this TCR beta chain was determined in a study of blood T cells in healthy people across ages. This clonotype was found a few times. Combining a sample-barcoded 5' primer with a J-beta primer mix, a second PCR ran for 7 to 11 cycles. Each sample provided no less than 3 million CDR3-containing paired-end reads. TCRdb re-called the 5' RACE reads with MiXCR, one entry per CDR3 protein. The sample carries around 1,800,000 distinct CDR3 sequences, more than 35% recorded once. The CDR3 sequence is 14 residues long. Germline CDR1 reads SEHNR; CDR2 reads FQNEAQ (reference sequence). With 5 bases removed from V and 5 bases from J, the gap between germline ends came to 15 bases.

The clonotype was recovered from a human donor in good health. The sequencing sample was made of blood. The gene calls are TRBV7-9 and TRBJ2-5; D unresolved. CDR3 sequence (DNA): TGTGCCAGCAGCCCCGGTTTGGGTTTGGAGACCCAGTACTTC. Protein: CASSPGLGLETQYF.